The T cell receptor (beta chain) under discussion was sequenced for a study of blood T cell repertoires in COVID-19. At the level of the study: Samples representing acute and convalescent COVID-19 were sourced from the United States, Italy and Spain.

Sequencing was performed with immunoSEQ multiplex PCR; in TCRdb, only in-frame clones are kept and a portion is missing. The data show under 100,000 clones, with 70% to 90% seen just once and around 4.5% held by the top ten. V shed 2 bases and J shed 3 bases, with 7 bases lying between them. From germline, CDR1 is LNHNV and CDR2 YYDKDF (reference sequence). This CDR3 comprises 13 residues. Sequencing used peripheral blood. This rearrangement joins TRBV15 to TRBJ1-2; D is unclear. The sequence was obtained from a man between 50 and 59 years old with active COVID-19. The CDR3 loop is CATSRLRYYGYTF. The CDR3 nucleotides read TGTGCCACCAGCAGACTCCGTTACTATGGCTACACCTTC. The entire variable domain, with the rest obtained from reference TRBV15 and TRBJ1-2, is as follows: DAMVIQNPRYQVTQFGKPVTLSCSQTLNHNVMYWYQQKSSQAPKLLFHYYDKDFNNEADTPDNFQSRRPNTSFCFLDIRSPGLGDTAMYLCATSRLRYYGYTFGSGTRLTVV.